A selection of T cell receptor beta chains follows, all from one sample in a study of OX40 agonist ivuxolimab in advanced cancers. Generated by immunoSEQ multiplex PCR, the TCRdb table keeps only in-frame clones and is missing some. The table lists some 69,000 clones, around 87% of them singletons. Sequencing was performed on CD4+ or CD8+ T cells sorted from blood, taken in a trial of the OX40 agonist ivuxolimab. All receptors derive from an adult with an advanced solid tumor such as melanoma, head and neck, liver or kidney cancer. Both conserved end residues are part of each CDR3. D genes are given only for firm matches. The size field is filled for only some rows; it gives once, few, many or a size class.

D gene,V gene,clone size,J gene,CDR3 DNA,CDR3 protein
.,TRBV19,.,TRBJ2-5,TGTGCCAGTAGTATTTTGGCGGGAGAGACCCAGTACTTC,CASSILAGETQYF
.,TRBV9,.,TRBJ1-2,TGTGCCAGCAGCGTAGCTCCGCACAGCGACTATGGCTACACCTTC,CASSVAPHSDYGYTF
.,TRBV5-1,few,TRBJ1-2,TGCGCCAGCACCTCCCGGGGGGACACTAACTATGGCTACACCTTC,CASTSRGDTNYGYTF
.,TRBV29-1,.,TRBJ1-5,TGCAGTGTACAGGGTAATAGCAATCAGCCCCAGCATTTT,CSVQGNSNQPQHF
.,TRBV7-9,.,TRBJ2-3,TGTGCCAGCAGCTCGGTCGGCACCACAGATACGCAGTATTTT,CASSSVGTTDTQYF
.,TRBV5-5,once,TRBJ2-5,TGTGCCAGCAGCTTGGCCAGCGGGTGGGAGACCCAGTACTTC,CASSLASGWETQYF
.,TRBV12-1,.,TRBJ2-1,TGTGCCAGCAGCCATAGGGGAAATGAGCAGTTCTTC,CASSHRGNEQFF
TRBD2,TRBV5-1,.,TRBJ2-7,TGCGCCAGCAGTCCGACTAGCGGGAGCTCCTACGAGCAGTACTTC,CASSPTSGSSYEQYF
TRBD2,TRBV2,.,TRBJ2-3,TGTGCCAGCAGGTGGCTAGCGGGAGGTGGCACAGATACGCAGTATTTT,CASRWLAGGGTDTQYF
.,TRBV5-4,.,TRBJ1-2,TGTGCCAGCAGCTTGCAAGGGCGGGGCTATGGCTACACCTTC,CASSLQGRGYGYTF
.,TRBV7-2,once,TRBJ1-6,TGTGCCAGCAGCTCCGGGGGGGCGGGTTCACCCCTCCACTTT,CASSSGGAGSPLHF
TRBD1,TRBV6-1,.,TRBJ2-3,TGTGCCAGCAGTGGGACAGGGGGGATAGATACGCAGTATTTT,CASSGTGGIDTQYF
TRBD1,TRBV6-5,.,TRBJ2-2,TGTGCCAGCAGGGACGGGACAGCGAACACCGGGGAGCTGTTTTTT,CASRDGTANTGELFF
.,TRBV5-4,.,TRBJ2-1,TGTGCCAGCAGCTTGGGTTATATAGGGGTCAATGAGCAGTTCTTC,CASSLGYIGVNEQFF
.,TRBV10-3,once,TRBJ2-5,TGTGCCCTCAGTTCCCCGGGATCTCAAGAGACCCAGTACTTC,CALSSPGSQETQYF
TRBD2,TRBV19,.,TRBJ2-7,TGTGCCAGTAGCTCGGGAGGGAGGGGCCTCGAGCAGTACTTC,CASSSGGRGLEQYF
.,TRBV11-3,.,TRBJ2-5,TGTGCCAGCGGTAGGGCGGAGACCCAGTACTTC,CASGRAETQYF
TRBD1,TRBV7-2,.,TRBJ1-1,TGTGCCAGCAGGTCGACAGGGAAGACTGAAGCTTTCTTT,CASRSTGKTEAFF
TRBD2,TRBV28,.,TRBJ2-1,TGTGCCAGCAGTTTATATAGTCGGAGGACTAGCGGGAGGAATGAGCAGTTCTTC,CASSLYSRRTSGRNEQFF
TRBD2,TRBV5-1,.,TRBJ2-3,TGCGCCAGCAGCTTCCGACTAGCGGGAGGGCGATACACAGATACGCAGTATTTT,CASSFRLAGGRYTDTQYF
.,TRBV7-2,once,TRBJ2-1,TGTGCCAGCGCGGGGAGCTCCTACAATGAGCAGTTCTTC,CASAGSSYNEQFF
.,TRBV28,.,TRBJ2-2,TGTGCCAGCACTCGGGGGGACAGGACGACCACCGGGGAGCTGTTTTTT,CASTRGDRTTTGELFF
.,TRBV4-2,.,TRBJ1-4,TGTGCCAGCAGCCAAGTGAAGGGGCTGGGTAATGAAAAACTGTTTTTT,CASSQVKGLGNEKLFF
TRBD1,TRBV6-1,.,TRBJ1-4,TGTGCCAGCAGTGGCCCCGGGACAGGTGTACGGGAAAAACTGTTTTTT,CASSGPGTGVREKLFF
TRBD1,TRBV5-1,once,TRBJ2-2,TGCGCCAGCACAGGGGGCGCGGTCGGGGAGCTGTTTTTT,CASTGGAVGELFF
.,TRBV28,.,TRBJ1-5,TGTGCCAGCAGTTATAGACAGCCCCAGCATTTT,CASSYRQPQHF
.,TRBV4-3,.,TRBJ2-1,TGCGCCAGCAGCCATCAGCTTGTCGATGAGCAGTTCTTC,CASSHQLVDEQFF
.,TRBV28,once,TRBJ1-5,TGTGCCAGCAGCAGCCCGCTTCAGCCCCAGCATTTT,CASSSPLQPQHF
.,TRBV19,once,TRBJ1-5,TGTGCCAGTAATTTTCTAGGGCAGGGAGACTATCAGCCCCAGCATTTT,CASNFLGQGDYQPQHF
.,TRBV27,.,TRBJ2-2,TGTGCCAGCCGTAGGACCGGGACTGACAGCACCGGGGAGCTGTTTTTT,CASRRTGTDSTGELFF
.,TRBV10-3,.,TRBJ2-1,TGTGCCATCAGTGAAGGCAGCGTAGGGGCCAATGAGCAGTTCTTC,CAISEGSVGANEQFF
TRBD1,TRBV5-1,once,TRBJ2-3,TGCGCCAGCAGCTTGGGGACAGGGGGCGGCACAGATACGCAGTATTTT,CASSLGTGGGTDTQYF
.,TRBV19,.,TRBJ1-5,TGTGCCAGTAGTATGTCGTGGGACAATCAGCCCCAGCATTTT,CASSMSWDNQPQHF
.,TRBV5-1,.,TRBJ2-5,TGCGCCAGCCATACAGGGAACGGGTACCAAGAGACCCAGTACTTC,CASHTGNGYQETQYF
TRBD2,TRBV5-1,.,TRBJ2-7,TGCGCCAGCAGCTTGAAGTTAGCGGGGTACGAGCAGTACTTC,CASSLKLAGYEQYF
TRBD2,TRBV20-1,once,TRBJ2-3,TGCAGTGCTAGCACGGGACTAGCGGCCTTT,CSASTGLAAF
TRBD1,TRBV5-1,.,TRBJ2-2,TGCGCCAGCAGCTTGGACAGGGGGCGCACCGGGGAGCTGTTTTTT,CASSLDRGRTGELFF
TRBD1,TRBV7-3,.,TRBJ1-2,TGTGCCAGCAGCTTAAATAGCGGACAGGGGGCCGGAGGCTACACCTTC,CASSLNSGQGAGGYTF
TRBD1,TRBV6-6,.,TRBJ1-1,TGTGCCAGCAATACGGGACAGCAAAGCGCTGAAGCTTTCTTT,CASNTGQQSAEAFF
.,TRBV11-2,.,TRBJ2-5,TGTGCCAGCAGCCCGCGGCCGCAAGAGACCCAGTACTTC,CASSPRPQETQYF
TRBD1,TRBV5-4,.,TRBJ2-7,TGTGCCAGCTTGGGGACAGGGGACTACGAGCAGTACTTC,CASLGTGDYEQYF
.,TRBV18,.,TRBJ1-4,TGTGCCAGCTCACCTGACCCCTCGGGAAGGGAAAAACTGTTTTTT,CASSPDPSGREKLFF
TRBD1,TRBV19,few,TRBJ1-5,TGTGCCAGTAGGGACAGGGTCTCCTATCAGCCCCAGCATTTT,CASRDRVSYQPQHF
TRBD1,TRBV7-9,.,TRBJ1-4,TGTGCCAGCAGCTGGGACAGGGGGTCTGAAAAACTGTTTTTT,CASSWDRGSEKLFF
.,TRBV9,.,TRBJ1-2,TGTGCCAGCAGCGTCGGTCCAGGGTCAGGCTACACCTTC,CASSVGPGSGYTF
.,TRBV5-1,.,TRBJ2-2,TGCGCCAGCAGCCAAACGACAAGTCAAACCGGGGAGCTGTTTTTT,CASSQTTSQTGELFF
.,TRBV9,few,TRBJ2-6,TGTGCCAGCAGCGTAGCTCGTATCTCTGGGGCCAACGTCCTGACTTTC,CASSVARISGANVLTF
.,TRBV6-5,.,TRBJ2-4,TGTGCCAGCGGTCCGACTAGGGTAGCCAAAAACATTCAGTACTTC,CASGPTRVAKNIQYF
.,TRBV5-1,few,TRBJ1-2,TGCGCCAGCAGCTTCGATGACTATGGCTACACCTTC,CASSFDDYGYTF
.,TRBV14,once,TRBJ2-1,TGTGCCAGCAGCAACGACAGGGGAGGGGTATGGGATGAGCAGTTCTTC,CASSNDRGGVWDEQFF
TRBD1,TRBV4-3,.,TRBJ2-3,TGCGCCAGCAGCCAAGAAACGAGGACAGGGGGCGTGAATACGCAGTATTTT,CASSQETRTGGVNTQYF
.,TRBV27,.,TRBJ1-1,TGTGCCAGCAGTTTTTTGGGGGGAGGTAGGGCCTCTGAAGCTTTCTTT,CASSFLGGGRASEAFF
.,TRBV9,once,TRBJ1-5,TGTGCCAGCAGCGTTTCTGAAAATCAGCCCCAGCATTTT,CASSVSENQPQHF
TRBD2,TRBV7-9,.,TRBJ2-2,TGTGCCAGCATCGTCGCCGGGACTAGCGGGATCACCGGGGAGCTGTTTTTT,CASIVAGTSGITGELFF
.,TRBV9,.,TRBJ1-5,TGTGCCAGCAGCGTAGGGGGCAGCGGCAATCAGCCCCAGCATTTT,CASSVGGSGNQPQHF